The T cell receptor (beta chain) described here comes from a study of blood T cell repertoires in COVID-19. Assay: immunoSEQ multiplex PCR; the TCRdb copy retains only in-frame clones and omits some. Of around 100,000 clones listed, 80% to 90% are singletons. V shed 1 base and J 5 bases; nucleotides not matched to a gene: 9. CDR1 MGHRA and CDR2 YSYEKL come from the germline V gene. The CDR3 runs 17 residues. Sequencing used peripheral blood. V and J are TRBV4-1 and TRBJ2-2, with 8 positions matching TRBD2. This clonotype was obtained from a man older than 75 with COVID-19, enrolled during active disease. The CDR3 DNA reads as TGCGCCAGCAGCCAAGGTCCGGGGGGGAGCACAACCGGGGAGCTGTTTTTT. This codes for CASSQGPGGSTTGELFF.